This T cell receptor beta chain was captured by sequencing in a study of shared clonotypes between healthy human individuals. Study results and limitations: When naive CD4 clonotypes were compared across a handful of donors, around 5% were shared.

The V and J ends lost 8 bases and 6 bases, in that order; junction bases with no gene match: 4. CDR1 is SGHRS, CDR2 YFSETQ, per germline. This CDR3 spans 12 amino acids. Repertoires were generated with immunoSEQ multiplex PCR, while TCRdb's copy carries only in-frame clones and drops some. The data contain around 1.4 million clones, 98% to 99% of them singletons. This clone showed up just once. Its antigen is unidentified. The sequenced material came from naive CD4+ T cells sorted from blood. Regarding subset: CD45RA+ positively selected. The receptor's source is a man younger than 40 in good health. This sequence joins TRBV5-1 and TRBJ2-2; 7 bases align to TRBD1. The CDR3 nucleotides are TGCGCCAGTCTCGACAGGGCCGGGGAGCTGTTTTTT. Translation gives CASLDRAGELFF.